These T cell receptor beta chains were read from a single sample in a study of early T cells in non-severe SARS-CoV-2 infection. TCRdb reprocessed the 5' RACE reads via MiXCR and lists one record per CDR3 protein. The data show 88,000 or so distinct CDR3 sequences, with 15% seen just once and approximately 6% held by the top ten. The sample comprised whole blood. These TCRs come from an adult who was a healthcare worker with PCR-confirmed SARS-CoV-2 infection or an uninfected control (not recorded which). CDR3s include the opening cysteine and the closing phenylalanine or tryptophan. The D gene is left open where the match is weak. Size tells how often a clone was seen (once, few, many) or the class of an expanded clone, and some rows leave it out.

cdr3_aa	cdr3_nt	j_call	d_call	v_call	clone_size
CASSPRGSNEKLFF	TGTGCCAGCTCCCCTCGCGGGTCTAATGAAAAACTGTTTTTT	TRBJ1-4	NA	TRBV6-1	NA
CSARRQNIEAFF	TGCAGTGCTAGGAGACAGAATATTGAAGCTTTCTTT	TRBJ1-1	NA	TRBV20-1	NA
CASSHDQGREQYF	TGCGCCAGCAGTCACGACCAAGGCCGCGAGCAGTACTTC	TRBJ2-7	NA	TRBV5-1	NA
CASSLDWNTYEQYF	TGTGCCAGCAGCTTAGACTGGAACACCTACGAGCAGTACTTC	TRBJ2-7	NA	TRBV7-9	many
CASIPGGRVLGTQYF	TGTGCCAGCATTCCCGGCGGGAGGGTGCTAGGGACCCAGTACTTC	TRBJ2-5	TRBD2	TRBV28	many
CASSTGTTLNEQFF	TGTGCCAGCAGTACCGGGACTACTCTAAATGAGCAGTTCTTC	TRBJ2-1	TRBD2	TRBV6-5	few
CASSGQSGTGKETQYF	TGTGCCAGCAGCGGACAGTCGGGGACAGGGAAAGAGACCCAGTACTTC	TRBJ2-5	TRBD1	TRBV9	few
CASSPLPSDTQYF	TGCGCCAGCAGCCCACTCCCTTCAGATACGCAGTATTTT	TRBJ2-3	NA	TRBV5-1	few
CASSYPREGETQYF	TGTGCCAGCAGTTACCCGCGGGAAGGGGAGACCCAGTACTTC	TRBJ2-5	NA	TRBV6-2/TRBV6-3	few
CASKSLASGTQYF	TGTGCCTCGAAGTCTTTGGCGTCGGGGACCCAGTACTTC	TRBJ2-5	NA	TRBV6-1	NA
CASTSEGQIYGYTF	TGCGCCAGTACCTCCGAGGGACAGATTTATGGCTACACCTTC	TRBJ1-2	TRBD1	TRBV5-1	NA
CSVESDRGVGYTF	TGCAGCGTTGAATCGGACAGGGGAGTTGGCTACACCTTC	TRBJ1-2	TRBD1	TRBV29-1	many
CATSDLEANQPQHF	TGTGCCACCAGTGACCTCGAGGCGAATCAGCCCCAGCATTTT	TRBJ1-5	NA	TRBV24-1	many
CASSQHPNTEAFF	TGTGCCAGCAGCCAACACCCGAACACTGAAGCTTTCTTT	TRBJ1-1	NA	TRBV3-1	few
CATLGPTDTQYF	TGTGCCACCCTTGGCCCCACAGATACGCAGTATTTT	TRBJ2-3	NA	TRBV12-3/TRBV12-4	few
CASSQDDPPGLVLFF	TGTGCCAGCAGCCAAGATGACCCTCCGGGACTAGTCCTGTTCTTC	TRBJ2-1	TRBD2	TRBV4-2	few
CASRKTGQETQYF	TGTGCCAGCAGAAAGACAGGTCAAGAGACCCAGTACTTC	TRBJ2-5	NA	TRBV6-5	few
CASSQDGDAYYNEQFF	TGCGCCAGCAGCCAAGATGGGGACGCCTACTACAATGAGCAGTTCTTC	TRBJ2-1	NA	TRBV4-3	few
CASSPYYEQYF	TGTGCCAGCAGCCCCTACTACGAGCAGTACTTC	TRBJ2-7	NA	TRBV11-2	many
CASSESGLAGYNEQFF	TGTGCCAGCAGTGAATCCGGACTAGCGGGGTACAATGAGCAGTTCTTC	TRBJ2-1	TRBD2	TRBV6-4	many
CSASVPDSSHYGYTF	TGCAGTGCTAGTGTCCCGGACAGCTCTCACTATGGCTACACCTTC	TRBJ1-2	NA	TRBV20-1	NA
CASSPRADRDSGANVLTF	TGCGCCAGCAGCCCCAGGGCCGACAGGGACTCTGGGGCCAACGTCCTGACTTTC	TRBJ2-6	TRBD1	TRBV4-1	many
CASSLKGIVTEAFF	TGTGCCAGCAGCTTAAAAGGGATAGTCACTGAAGCTTTCTTT	TRBJ1-1	NA	TRBV11-2	few
CASSYSGAGGTDTQYF	TGTGCCAGCAGTTACTCAGGGGCGGGAGGGACAGATACGCAGTATTTT	TRBJ2-3	TRBD2	TRBV6-6	few
CASSPDRAQPQHF	TGCGCCAGCAGCCCAGACAGGGCCCAGCCCCAGCATTTT	TRBJ1-5	TRBD1	TRBV4-1	NA
CASSLTGPRRDSPLHF	TGTGCCAGCAGTTTAACCGGACCCCGGAGGGATTCACCCCTCCACTTT	TRBJ1-6	NA	TRBV27	NA
CASSSGPLYEQYF	TGTGCCAGCAGTTCAGGGCCGCTCTACGAGCAGTACTTC	TRBJ2-7	NA	TRBV28	NA
CSALTGDEQFF	TGCAGCGCCCTAACAGGGGATGAGCAGTTCTTC	TRBJ2-1	TRBD1	TRBV29-1	NA
CASSFGENTEAFF	TGTGCCAGCAGCTTCGGTGAGAACACTGAAGCTTTCTTT	TRBJ1-1	NA	TRBV5-4	NA